This T cell receptor beta chain is from a study of identical twins. Each CDR3 protein gets one entry after TCRdb re-called the 5' RACE reads with MiXCR. Here the sample spans roughly 480,000 distinct CDR3 sequences, 20% to 25% being singletons. The data were also submitted as part of a second study, on T cells expressing NK-cell markers. From that report: Sorted CD3+CD56-NKG2C+, CD3+CD56+NKG2C+ and CD3+CD56+NKG2C- T cells supplied the TCR beta repertoires. An anti-gamma-delta TCR antibody confined sorting to alpha-beta TCR T cells across several of the experiments. Among CD8+ T cells from five or six donors, dominant NKG2C+ clonotypes accounted for roughly 1.0-7.0%.

The source material was CD4+ T cells sorted from blood. The TCR comes from a woman in her late teens or twenties in good health.

CDR3 loop: CASSAGISSYNEQFF. CDR3 nucleotides: TGTGCCAGCAGCGCAGGAATAAGCTCCTACAATGAGCAGTTCTTC. The chain couples TRBV7-9 to TRBJ2-1; no reliable D call. Per the germline V gene, CDR1 is SEHNR and CDR2 is FQNEAQ (reference sequence). With 5 bases removed from V and 0 bases from J, the gap between germline ends came to 11 bases. This CDR3 region has 15 residues.